This T cell receptor beta chain comes out of a study of glioma-infiltrating T cells after dendritic cell vaccination. Study results and caveats: The cohort had few patients with full blood and tumor sets.

V was clipped by 5 bases and J by 7 bases, with 3 bases between them. Germline V gives CDR1 MNHNY, CDR2 SVGAGI (reference sequence). The CDR3 is made up of 10 amino acids. Concerning this clone: The antigen is unknown.

Up to about 2 ug genomic DNA was used for TCRB CDR3 amplification. Sequencing used immunoSEQ multiplex PCR; TCRdb keeps in-frame clones, though not all of them. The sample has just over 95,000 clones, 70% to 80% seen once. The rearrangement uses TRBV6-6 and TRBJ2-1, with D uncertain. The source material was blood, sampled before dendritic cell vaccination. The receptor was isolated from a human donor with glioblastoma. The CDR3 sequence: CASSRNEQFF. The CDR3 nucleotides are TGTGCCAGCAGTCGTAATGAGCAGTTCTTC.